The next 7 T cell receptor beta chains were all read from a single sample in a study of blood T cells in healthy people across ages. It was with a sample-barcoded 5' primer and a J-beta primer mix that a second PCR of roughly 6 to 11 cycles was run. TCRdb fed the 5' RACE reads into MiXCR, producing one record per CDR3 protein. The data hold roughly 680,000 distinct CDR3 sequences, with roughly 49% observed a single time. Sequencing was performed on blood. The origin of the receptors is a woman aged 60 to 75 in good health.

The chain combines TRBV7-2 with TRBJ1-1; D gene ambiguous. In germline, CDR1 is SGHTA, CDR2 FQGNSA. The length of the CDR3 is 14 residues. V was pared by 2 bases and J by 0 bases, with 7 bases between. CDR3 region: CASSLLYMNTEAFF. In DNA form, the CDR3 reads TGTGCCAGCAGCTTACTATACATGAACACTGAAGCTTTCTTT.

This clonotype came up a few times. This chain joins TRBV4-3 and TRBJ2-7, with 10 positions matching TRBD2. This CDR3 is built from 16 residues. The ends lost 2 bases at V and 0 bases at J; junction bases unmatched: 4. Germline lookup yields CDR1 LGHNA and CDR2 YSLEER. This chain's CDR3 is CASSQSGTSDSYEQYF. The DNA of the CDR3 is TGCGCCAGCAGCCAATCTGGGACTAGCGACTCCTACGAGCAGTACTTC.

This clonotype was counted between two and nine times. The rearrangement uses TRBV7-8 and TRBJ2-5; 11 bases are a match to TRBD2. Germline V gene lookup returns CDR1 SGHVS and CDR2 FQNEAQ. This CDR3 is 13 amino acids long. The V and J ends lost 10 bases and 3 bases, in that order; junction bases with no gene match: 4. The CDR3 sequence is CAISGRVEETQYF. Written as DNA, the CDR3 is TGTGCCATTAGCGGGAGGGTAGAAGAGACCCAGTACTTC.

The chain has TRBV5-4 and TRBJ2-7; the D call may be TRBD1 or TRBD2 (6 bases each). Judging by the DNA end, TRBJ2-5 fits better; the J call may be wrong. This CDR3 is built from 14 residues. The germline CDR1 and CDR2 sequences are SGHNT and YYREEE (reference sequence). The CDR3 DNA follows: TGTGCCAGCCAAGGGGGGACATCGGGGGAGACCCAGTACTTC. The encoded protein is CASQGGTSGETQYF.

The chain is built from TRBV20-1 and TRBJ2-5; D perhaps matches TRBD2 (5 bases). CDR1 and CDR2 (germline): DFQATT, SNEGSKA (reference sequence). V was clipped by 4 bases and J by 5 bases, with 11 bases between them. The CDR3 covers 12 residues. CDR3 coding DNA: TGCAGTGCTACGGACTTGGGGGAGACCCAGTACTTC. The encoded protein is CSATDLGETQYF.

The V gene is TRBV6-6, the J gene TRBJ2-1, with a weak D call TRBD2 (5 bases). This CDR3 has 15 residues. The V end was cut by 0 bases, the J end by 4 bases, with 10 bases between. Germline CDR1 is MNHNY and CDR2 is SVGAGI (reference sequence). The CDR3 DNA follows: TGTGCCAGCAGTTACTCAGCGGCGAAATACAATGAGCAGTTCTTC. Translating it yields CASSYSAAKYNEQFF.

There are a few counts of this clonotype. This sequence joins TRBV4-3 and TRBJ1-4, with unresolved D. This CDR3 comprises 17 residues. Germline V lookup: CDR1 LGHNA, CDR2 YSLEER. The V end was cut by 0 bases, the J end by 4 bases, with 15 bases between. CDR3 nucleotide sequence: TGCGCCAGCAGCCAAGATTTTGATGGTGGCCATAATGAAAAACTGTTTTTT. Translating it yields CASSQDFDGGHNEKLFF.